Listed here is a single T cell receptor beta chain. What it binds is unknown. This specimen belongs to a study of shared clonotypes between healthy human individuals. General observations from the study: Estimated richness was generally greater in naive than memory subsets.

Trimming pared 10 bases from V and 0 bases from J, leaving 7 bases between. The CDR3 spans 11 residues. In germline, CDR1 is SGHTS, CDR2 YDEGEE. TCRdb's copy holds only in-frame clones and misses some; the assay was immunoSEQ multiplex PCR. This repertoire shows approximately 2,200,000 clones, just over 90% found once; its top ten account for under 2%. The naive CD8 fraction comprised CD45RO-negative cells positively selected for CCR7 and excluded terminally differentiated effector memory CD45RA+ cells. The sequence was obtained from a man between 18 and 35 years old in good health. Some clones in this sample may be carry-over from other donors' samples. The sequenced sample was naive CD8+ T cells from PBMCs. The V and J genes are TRBV5-8 and TRBJ1-1; D unresolved. CDR3 DNA: TGTGCCGAACCCTTGAACACTGAAGCTTTCTTT. Translated, it gives CAEPLNTEAFF.